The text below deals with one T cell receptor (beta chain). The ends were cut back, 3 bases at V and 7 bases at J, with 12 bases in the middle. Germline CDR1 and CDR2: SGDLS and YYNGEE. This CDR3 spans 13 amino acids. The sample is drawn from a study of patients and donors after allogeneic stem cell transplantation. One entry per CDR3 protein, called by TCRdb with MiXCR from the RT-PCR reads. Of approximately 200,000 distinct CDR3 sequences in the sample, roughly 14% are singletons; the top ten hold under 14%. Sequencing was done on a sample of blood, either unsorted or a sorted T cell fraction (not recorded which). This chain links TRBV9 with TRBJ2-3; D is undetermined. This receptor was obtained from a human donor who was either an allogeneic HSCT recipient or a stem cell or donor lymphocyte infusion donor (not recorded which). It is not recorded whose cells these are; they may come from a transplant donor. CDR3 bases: TGTGCCAGCAGCGCCCCTAAGTTGAATACGCAGTATTTT. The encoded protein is CASSAPKLNTQYF.